This T cell receptor (beta chain) appears in the sequencing data of a study of cytomegalovirus exposure and HLA in healthy donors. Study-wide background: Early released data had around 89 million unique TCRs, all coming from HLA-typed donors.

On this clone itself: Its antigen is currently unknown.

Findings and caveats of the study: In vitro testing confirmed a few CMV-associated chains as specific for CMV antigens. The classifier reportedly diagnosed cytomegalovirus status with high sensitivity and specificity. Most TCR beta V segments were productive about 90% or about 30% of the time in an earlier analysis.

This PCR relied on a set of 60 Vbeta primers and 13 Jbeta primers. Method: immunoSEQ multiplex PCR; TCRdb's copy keeps in-frame clones and lacks some. The sample has fewer than 200,000 clones; roughly 70% are singletons. Per the germline V gene, CDR1 is KGHSH and CDR2 is LQKENI. Trimming stripped 3 bases from V and 8 bases from J, with 14 bases between. The CDR3 has 15 amino acids. This TCR derives from a girl between 5 and 17 years old in good health and CMV-seronegative. The chain recombines TRBV18 with TRBJ1-6, with D perhaps TRBD1 (5 bases). The sample was PBMCs. Here the CDR3 reads CASSPQGRVDSPLHF. DNA of the CDR3: TGTGCCAGCTCACCGCAGGGCAGGGTGGATTCACCCCTCCACTTT.